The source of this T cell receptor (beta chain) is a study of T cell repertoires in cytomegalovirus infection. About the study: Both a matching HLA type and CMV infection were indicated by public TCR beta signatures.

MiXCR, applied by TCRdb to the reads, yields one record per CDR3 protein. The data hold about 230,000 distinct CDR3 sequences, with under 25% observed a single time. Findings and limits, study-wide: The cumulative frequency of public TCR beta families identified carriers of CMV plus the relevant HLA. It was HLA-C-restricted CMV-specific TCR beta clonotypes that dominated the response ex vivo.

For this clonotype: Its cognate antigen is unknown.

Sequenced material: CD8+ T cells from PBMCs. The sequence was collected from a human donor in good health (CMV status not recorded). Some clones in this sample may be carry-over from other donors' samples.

CDR3 sequence (DNA): TGTGCCAGCAGTTTGGGACAGTGGACCAATGAGCAGTTCTTC. Amino acids: CASSLGQWTNEQFF. The rearrangement uses TRBV27 and TRBJ2-1; 7 bases match TRBD1. The junction had 5 bases not matched to a gene; V was cut back by 3 bases and J by 6 bases. This CDR3 comprises 14 residues. Germline-derived CDR1 and CDR2 are MNHEY and SMNVEV (reference sequence).